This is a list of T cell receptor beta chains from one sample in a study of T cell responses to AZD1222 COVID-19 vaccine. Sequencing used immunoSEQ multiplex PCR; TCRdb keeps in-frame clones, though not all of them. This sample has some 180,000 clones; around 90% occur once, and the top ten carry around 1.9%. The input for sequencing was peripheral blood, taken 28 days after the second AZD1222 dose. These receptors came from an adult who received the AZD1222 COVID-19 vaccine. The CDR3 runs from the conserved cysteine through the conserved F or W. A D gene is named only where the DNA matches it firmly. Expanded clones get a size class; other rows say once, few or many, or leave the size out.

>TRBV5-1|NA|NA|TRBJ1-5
CASSLGTVSQPQHF
TGCGCCAGCAGCTTGGGGACAGTGAGTCAGCCCCAGCATTTT
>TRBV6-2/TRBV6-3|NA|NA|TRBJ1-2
CASSFRGSYGYTF
TGTGCCAGCAGCTTCAGGGGTAGTTATGGCTACACCTTC
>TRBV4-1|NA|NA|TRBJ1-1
CASSQALQGRNTEAFF
TGCGCCAGCAGCCAAGCCCTTCAGGGGCGGAACACTGAAGCTTTCTTT
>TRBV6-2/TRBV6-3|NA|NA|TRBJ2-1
CASSFLANEQFF
TGTGCCAGCAGTTTTCTAGCTAATGAGCAGTTCTTC
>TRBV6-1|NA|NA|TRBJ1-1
CASSEVGLNTEAFF
TGTGCCAGCAGTGAGGTAGGGTTGAACACTGAAGCTTTCTTT
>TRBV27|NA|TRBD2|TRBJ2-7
CASSQPSGVGYEQYF
TGTGCCAGCAGTCAACCTAGCGGGGTGGGCTACGAGCAGTACTTC
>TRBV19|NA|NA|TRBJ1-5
CASSIAGGNQPQHF
TGTGCCAGTAGTATAGCCGGGGGAAATCAGCCCCAGCATTTT
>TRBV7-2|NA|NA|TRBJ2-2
CASSLGPGELFF
TGTGCCAGCAGCTTGGGGCCCGGGGAGCTGTTTTTT
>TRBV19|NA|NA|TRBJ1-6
CASSIVAGLLHSPLHF
TGTGCCAGTAGTATTGTGGCAGGGCTTTTGCATTCACCCCTCCACTTT
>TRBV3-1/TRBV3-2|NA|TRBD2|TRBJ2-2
CASRPSGSENGELFF
TGTGCCAGCAGACCTAGCGGGAGCGAAAACGGGGAGCTGTTTTTT
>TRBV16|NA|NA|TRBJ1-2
CASSRGSASNYGYTF
TGTGCCAGCAGTCGAGGGTCCGCTTCTAACTATGGCTACACCTTC
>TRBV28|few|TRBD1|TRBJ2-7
CASSSGQSYEQYF
TGTGCCAGCAGTTCGGGACAGTCCTACGAGCAGTACTTC
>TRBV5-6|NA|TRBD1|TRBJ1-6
CASSVTGGANNSPLHF
TGTGCCAGCAGCGTGACAGGGGGTGCCAATAATTCACCCCTCCACTTT
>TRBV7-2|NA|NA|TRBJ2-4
CASSQSQNIQYF
TGTGCCAGCAGCCAGAGTCAGAACATTCAGTACTTC
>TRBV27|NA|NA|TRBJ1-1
CASSLSRALLWKTEAFF
TGTGCCAGCAGTTTATCGCGGGCCCTCCTCTGGAAAACTGAAGCTTTCTTT
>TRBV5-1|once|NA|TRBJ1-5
CASSLSGISNQPQHF
TGCGCCAGCAGCTTGAGTGGGATTAGTAACCAGCCCCAGCATTTT
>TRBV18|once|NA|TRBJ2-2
CASSPLSPTARSGELFF
TGTGCCAGCTCACCTCTATCCCCGACTGCAAGGTCCGGGGAGCTGTTTTTT
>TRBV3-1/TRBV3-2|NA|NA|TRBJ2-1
CASSQGGRYNEQFF
TGTGCCAGCAGCCAAGGGGGGCGATACAATGAGCAGTTCTTC
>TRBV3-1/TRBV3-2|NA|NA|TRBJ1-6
CASSPAGRGSSPLHF
TGTGCCAGCAGCCCGGCGGGAAGGGGGAGTTCACCCCTCCACTTT
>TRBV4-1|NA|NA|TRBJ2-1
CASSQDLRSSYNEQFF
TGCGCCAGCAGCCAAGATCTTCGGAGCTCCTACAATGAGCAGTTCTTC
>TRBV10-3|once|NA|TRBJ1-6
CAIRGRDAYNSPLHF
TGTGCCATCAGGGGCAGGGACGCTTATAATTCACCCCTCCACTTT
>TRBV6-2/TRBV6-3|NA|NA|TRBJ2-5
CASSYSERVAETQYF
TGTGCCAGCAGTTACTCGGAACGGGTAGCGGAGACCCAGTACTTC